The clone carrying this TCR beta chain was counted once. Between the trimmed V and J ends, which lost 6 bases and 2 bases, there was a span of 20 bases. There are 17 residues in the CDR3. Per germline, CDR1 MDHEN and CDR2 SYDVKM. The data stem from a study of blood T cell repertoires in COVID-19. Background on the study: Acute-phase and convalescent COVID-19 samples originated in the United States, Italy and Spain. The cDNA or gDNA used as material had been derived from T cells, B-cell-depleted T cells, or PBMCs.

As handled by the study authors: Reference gene primer amplification yielded estimated nucleated cell counts. Method: immunoSEQ multiplex PCR; TCRdb's copy keeps in-frame clones and lacks some. V and J calls and clone size are as listed in that table; D and trimming were resolved from the DNA. The table shows some 100,000 clones, with around 85% occurring only once. This clonotype was obtained from a woman in her 70s with active or convalescent COVID-19. Sequencing input: peripheral blood. The chain links TRBV28 to TRBJ1-5; possible D gene TRBD1, 6 bases. CDR3 sequence (DNA): TGTGCCAGCAGCGAGCAAAAACTGGGGGCAGGCAATCAGCCCCAGCATTTT. This encodes CASSEQKLGAGNQPQHF.